This paragraph reports one T cell receptor (beta chain). Antigen: not known. These data originate in a study of a mutant IDH1 vaccine in newly diagnosed glioma. Background on the study: In weeks 1, 3, 5, 7, 11, 15, 19 and 23, patients were immunized, eight times in all. In some groups vaccination began 4-6 weeks post-radiotherapy; others received it with temozolomide.

CDR3 length: 15 amino acids. Germline V gene lookup returns CDR1 SGHVS and CDR2 FQNEAQ. V lost 2 bases and J 7 bases, leaving 12 bases between the germline ends. Generated by immunoSEQ multiplex PCR, the TCRdb table keeps only in-frame clones and is missing some. The sample lists around 60,000 clones, 70% to 85% occurring once. Time point here: week 11, during vaccination. Topical imiquimod accompanied each vaccine dose, which consisted of 300 ug of mutant IDH1 20-mer peptide. Each of the donors came in with new WHO grade 3 or 4 astrocytomas that were IDH1-mutant and ATRX-lost. This chain connects TRBV7-8 to TRBJ1-6; perhaps TRBD1 as D (5 bases). The sequence came from a woman in her 50s with glioma. The sample here was PBMCs, taken from a glioma patient whose treatment included an IDH1 peptide vaccine. The CDR3 DNA sequence: TGTGCCAGCAGCTTATACCGGGACTGGAATTCACCCCTCCACTTT. It translates to CASSLYRDWNSPLHF.